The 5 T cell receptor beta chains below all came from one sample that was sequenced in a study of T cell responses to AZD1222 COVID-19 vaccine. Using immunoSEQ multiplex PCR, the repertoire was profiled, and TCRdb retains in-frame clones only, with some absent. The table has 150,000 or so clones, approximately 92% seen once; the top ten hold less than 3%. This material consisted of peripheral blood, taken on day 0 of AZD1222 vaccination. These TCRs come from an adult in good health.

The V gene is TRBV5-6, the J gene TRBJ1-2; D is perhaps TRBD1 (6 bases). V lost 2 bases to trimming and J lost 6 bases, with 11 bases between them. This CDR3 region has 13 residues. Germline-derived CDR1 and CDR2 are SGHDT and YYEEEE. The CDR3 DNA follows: TGTGCCAGCAGCTTTAGACAGGCCCATGGCTACACCTTC. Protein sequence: CASSFRQAHGYTF.

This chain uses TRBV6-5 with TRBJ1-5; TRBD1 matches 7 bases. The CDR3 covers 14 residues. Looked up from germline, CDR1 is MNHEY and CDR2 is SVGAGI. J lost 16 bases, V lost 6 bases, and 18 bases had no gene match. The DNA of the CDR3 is TGTGCCAGCAGGGCCGGATCTCGGACAGGCGGCAAACATTTT. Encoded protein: CASRAGSRTGGKHF.

CDR3 protein: CASSLTSGRPYNEQFF. DNA for the CDR3: TGTGCCAGCAGTCTCACTAGCGGGAGACCATACAATGAGCAGTTCTTC. The chain employs TRBV27 and TRBJ2-1; 11 bases are shared with TRBD2. The germline V gene encodes CDR1 MNHEY and CDR2 SMNVEV (reference sequence). The CDR3 consists of 16 residues. J was trimmed by 4 bases and V by 5 bases; bases with no gene match: 7.

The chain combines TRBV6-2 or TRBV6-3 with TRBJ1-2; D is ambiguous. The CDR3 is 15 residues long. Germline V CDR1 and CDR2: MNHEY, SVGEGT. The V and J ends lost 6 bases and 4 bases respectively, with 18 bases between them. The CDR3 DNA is TGTGCCAGCAGCCTTAACAGAGGCTATGGCTATGGCTACACCTTC. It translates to CASSLNRGYGYGYTF.

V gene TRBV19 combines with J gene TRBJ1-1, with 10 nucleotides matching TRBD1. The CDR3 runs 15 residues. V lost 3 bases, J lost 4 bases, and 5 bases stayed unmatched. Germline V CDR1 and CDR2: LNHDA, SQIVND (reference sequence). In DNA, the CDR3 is TGTGCCAGTAGTATGGGACAGGGGATGCGCACTGAAGCTTTCTTT. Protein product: CASSMGQGMRTEAFF.